The 20 T cell receptor beta chains below were found in one sample sequenced in a study of control samples from healthy donors and cancer patients. This table comes from immunoSEQ multiplex PCR, and its TCRdb copy is limited to in-frame clones, with some not included. The sample has about 170,000 clones; 91% are singletons. Sequencing was done on a sample of blood. Receptor source: a woman between 25 and 40 years old in good health.

The V call is TRBV7-9, the J call TRBJ2-2, with TRBD2 matching over 14 bases. CDR3 length: 16 residues. Germline loops: CDR1 SEHNR, CDR2 FQNEAQ (reference sequence). Germline trimming cut 4 bases from V and 7 bases from J; bases unmatched to any gene: 5. CDR3 sequence: CASSSGTSGSGGELFF. The CDR3 DNA follows: TGTGCCAGCAGCTCCGGGACTAGCGGGAGTGGCGGGGAGCTGTTTTTT.

CDR3 bases: TGTGCCAGCAGCCGGGACTTCTCCTACGAGCAGTACTTC. It specifies CASSRDFSYEQYF. V usage is TRBV3-1 (or the pseudogene TRBV3-2) and J usage is TRBJ2-7, with D maybe TRBD2 (6 bases). The CDR3 is 13 amino acids. Trimming cost V 4 bases and J 0 bases, with 7 bases left between them. CDR1 LGHDT and CDR2 YNNKEL come from the germline V gene (reference sequence).

V gene TRBV19 combines with J gene TRBJ2-2; 7 bases fit TRBD1. The CDR3 loop spans 14 amino acids. The trim removed 7 bases at V and 4 bases at J, leaving 6 bases unmatched. Germline assignment: CDR1 LNHDA and CDR2 SQIVND (reference sequence). CDR3 DNA sequence: TGTGCCAGTACCCGACAGGGTCCCACCGGGGAGCTGTTTTTT. It encodes CASTRQGPTGELFF.

The chain links TRBV10-2 to TRBJ1-6; 11 bases map to TRBD1. Germline V CDR1 and CDR2: WSHSY, SAAADI. CDR3 size: 16 residues. The V gene end was trimmed by 7 bases and the J gene end by 6 bases; junction bases not matched to a gene: 8. Here the CDR3 DNA reads TGCGCCAGCAACCGGGACAGGGGGGAATTTAATTCACCCCTCCACTTT. Protein product: CASNRDRGEFNSPLHF.

The chain uses TRBV27 and TRBJ1-1, with D possibly being TRBD1 (6 bases). Looked up from germline, CDR1 is MNHEY and CDR2 is SMNVEV (reference sequence). This CDR3 has 14 residues. Trimming pared 3 bases from V and 3 bases from J, leaving 11 bases between. CDR3 DNA sequence: TGTGCCAGCAGTTTGGGGGGGGCTTACACTGAAGCTTTCTTT. Translation gives CASSLGGAYTEAFF.

This clone was seen more than once but under ten times. V and J are TRBV18 and TRBJ1-2, with a tentative D call TRBD1 (6 bases). Germline CDR1 KGHSH, CDR2 LQKENI. The CDR3 length is 13 residues. The V end lost 1 base, the J end lost 8 bases, and 11 bases lay between the germline ends. CDR3 coding DNA: TGTGCCAGCTCACCACTGGACAGAGAGGGCTACACCTTC. Protein: CASSPLDREGYTF.

The sample holds one count of this clone. The sample contains more than one DNA sequence encoding this CDR3. J is TRBJ2-6 and V is TRBV6-4; D is possibly TRBD2 (6 bases). There are 15 residues in the CDR3. Between the trimmed V and J ends, which lost 4 bases and 0 bases, there was a span of 7 bases. Looked up from germline, CDR1 is MRHNA and CDR2 is SNTAGT. The CDR3 loop reads CASSGGNSGANVLTF. As DNA, the CDR3 is TGTGCCAGCAGTGGCGGGAACTCTGGGGCCAACGTCCTGACTTTC.

J is TRBJ1-5 and V is TRBV28; tentative D call: TRBD1 (6 bases). Trimming shortened V by 6 bases and J by 5 bases, and 17 bases separated the two germline ends. Germline V gene lookup returns CDR1 MDHEN and CDR2 SYDVKM. The CDR3 consists of 15 residues. The CDR3 nucleotides read TGTGCCAGCAGACACCCCAGGGGTTGGGATCAGCCCCAGCATTTT. It codes for CASRHPRGWDQPQHF.

V is TRBV6-1 and J is TRBJ1-1, with TRBD1 matching 8 bases. Germline CDR1 is MNHNS and CDR2 is SASEGT. This CDR3 is 14 amino acids long. The trim removed 2 bases at V and 6 bases at J, leaving 5 bases unmatched. CDR3 DNA sequence: TGTGCCAGCAGTGAAAAAGGACAGGGCTCTGAAGCTTTCTTT. Translation gives CASSEKGQGSEAFF.

The chain recombines TRBV3-1 (or the pseudogene TRBV3-2) with TRBJ2-2; 10 bases agree with TRBD2. J gave up 5 bases and V 2 bases, and 2 bases lay outside the gene matches. Germline CDR1 reads LGHDT; CDR2 reads YNNKEL (reference sequence). CDR3 length: 15 residues. CDR3 coding DNA: TGTGCCAGCAGCCAAATAGCGGGAGGTACCGGGGAGCTGTTTTTT. Encoded protein: CASSQIAGGTGELFF.

The J gene is TRBJ2-7, the V gene TRBV4-3; TRBD2 aligns across 9 bases. Germline V gene data show CDR1 as LGHNA and CDR2 as YSLEER. V shed 1 base and J 5 bases; nucleotides not matched to a gene: 9. The CDR3 sequence is 16 residues long. The CDR3 coding sequence is TGCGCCAGCAGCCAAGTAAGTGGTAGCGGGAGAAACGAGCAGTACTTC. This codes for CASSQVSGSGRNEQYF.

About this clone: Being one base from a much bigger clone, this may be a read error. This sequence joins TRBV6-1 and TRBJ2-2; D gene uncertain. The CDR3 extends over 13 amino acids. V was clipped by 1 base and J by 4 bases, with 4 bases between them. The germline V gene has CDR1 MNHNS and CDR2 SASEGT. CDR3 coding DNA: TGTGCCAGCAGTGAAGGGGGCACCGGGGAGCTGTTTTTT. The encoded protein is CASSEGGTGELFF.

V usage is TRBV4-1 and J usage is TRBJ1-1; TRBD1 matches at 10 bases. V lost 1 base to trimming and J lost 3 bases; unmatched junction nucleotides: 5. CDR1 is MGHRA and CDR2 is YSYEKL in the germline V gene. This CDR3 has 16 residues. The CDR3 here is CASSQGTGGFHTEAFF. The CDR3 region has the DNA TGCGCCAGCAGCCAAGGGACAGGGGGTTTTCACACTGAAGCTTTCTTT.

V and J are TRBV2 and TRBJ2-3, with TRBD2 matching over 13 bases. The CDR3 contains 17 residues. V gave up 5 bases and J gave up 2 bases; unmatched junction bases: 7. Looked up from germline, CDR1 is SNHLY and CDR2 is FYNNEI. CDR3: CASSPGLAGENTDTQYF. DNA for the CDR3: TGTGCCAGCAGTCCTGGACTAGCGGGAGAGAACACAGATACGCAGTATTTT.

This sequence joins TRBV9 and TRBJ1-2, with D unclear. V gave up 0 bases and J gave up 2 bases, with 5 bases separating them. The CDR3 is made up of 13 amino acids. Germline-derived CDR1 and CDR2 are SGDLS and YYNGEE. The CDR3 is CASSVVGNYGYTF. For the CDR3, the DNA is TGTGCCAGCAGCGTAGTAGGCAACTATGGCTACACCTTC.

The V gene is TRBV6-6, the J gene TRBJ2-7; no reliable D call. V dropped 6 bases and J dropped 0 bases, with 12 bases sitting between them. CDR1 and CDR2 (germline): MNHNY, SVGAGI (reference sequence). This CDR3 has 14 residues. The CDR3 DNA reads TGTGCCAGCAGATCTGGACGGAGCTCCTACGAGCAGTACTTC. Translation: CASRSGRSSYEQYF.

The rearrangement joins TRBV19 to TRBJ2-7; 7 bases line up with TRBD1. The CDR3 extends over 11 amino acids. V shed 10 bases, J shed 4 bases, and the junction held 4 bases outside the gene matches. Germline V gene lookup returns CDR1 LNHDA and CDR2 SQIVND (reference sequence). CDR3 coding DNA: TGTGCCACCAAGGACAGGTACGAGCAGTACTTC. As protein: CATKDRYEQYF.

This clone occurred once. This chain joins TRBV7-9 and TRBJ1-3; the match to TRBD1 covers 9 bases. This CDR3 has 16 amino acids. CDR1 SEHNR and CDR2 FQNEAQ come from the germline V gene (reference sequence). V shed 6 bases and J 0 bases; nucleotides not matched to a gene: 6. The CDR3 region is CASRDTGGFSGNTIYF. CDR3 DNA: TGTGCCAGCAGGGATACAGGGGGCTTCTCTGGAAACACCATATATTTT. The variable domain in full, completed from reference TRBV7-9 and TRBJ1-3, reads DTGVSQNPRHKITKRGQNVTFRCDPISEHNRLYWYRQTLGQGPEFLTYFQNEAQLEKSRLLSDRFSAERPKGSFSTLEIQRTEQGDSAMYLCASRDTGGFSGNTIYFGEGSWLTVV.

The V and J genes are TRBV19 and TRBJ1-5, with D possibly matching TRBD1 (6 bases). The CDR3 totals 16 residues. Germline V gene data show CDR1 as LNHDA and CDR2 as SQIVND (reference sequence). V was trimmed by 3 bases and J by 2 bases, leaving 14 bases between them. The CDR3 region has the DNA TGTGCCAGTAGTATCATTACAGGGAGGCGCAATCAGCCCCAGCATTTT. It translates to CASSIITGRRNQPQHF.

V is TRBV5-1 and J is TRBJ2-7; 10 bases are shared with TRBD1. V was pared by 0 bases and J by 5 bases, with 5 bases of the junction left unmatched. CDR1 is SGHRS and CDR2 is YFSETQ in the germline V gene. The CDR3 extends over 15 amino acids. This CDR3 reads CASSLVGDRGHEQYF. The CDR3, as DNA: TGCGCCAGCAGCTTGGTGGGGGACAGGGGACACGAGCAGTACTTC. Supplemented by reference TRBV5-1 and TRBJ2-7, the full variable domain reads KAGVTQTPRYLIKTRGQQVTLSCSPISGHRSVSWYQQTPGQGLQFLFEYFSETQRNKGNFPGRFSGRQFSNSRSEMNVSTLELGDSALYLCASSLVGDRGHEQYFGPGTRLTVT.